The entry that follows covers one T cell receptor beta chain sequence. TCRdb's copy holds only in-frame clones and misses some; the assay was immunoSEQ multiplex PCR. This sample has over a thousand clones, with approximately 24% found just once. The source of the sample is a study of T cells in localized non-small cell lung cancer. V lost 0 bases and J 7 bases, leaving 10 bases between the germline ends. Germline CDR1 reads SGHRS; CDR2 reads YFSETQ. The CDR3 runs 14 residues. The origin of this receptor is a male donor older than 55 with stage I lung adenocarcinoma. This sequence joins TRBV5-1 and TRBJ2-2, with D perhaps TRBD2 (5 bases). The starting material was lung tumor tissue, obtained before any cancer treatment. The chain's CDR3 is CASSLETTGGELFF. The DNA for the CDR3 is TGCGCCAGCAGCTTGGAGACTACGGGCGGGGAGCTGTTTTTT.